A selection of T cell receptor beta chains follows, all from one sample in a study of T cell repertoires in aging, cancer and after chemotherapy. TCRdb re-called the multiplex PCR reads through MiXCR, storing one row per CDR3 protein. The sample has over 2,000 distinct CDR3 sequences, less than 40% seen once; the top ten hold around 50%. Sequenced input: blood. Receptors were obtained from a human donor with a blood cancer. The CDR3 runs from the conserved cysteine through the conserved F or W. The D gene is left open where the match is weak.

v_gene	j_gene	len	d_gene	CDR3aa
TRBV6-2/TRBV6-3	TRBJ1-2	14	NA	CASSDYGTETGYTF
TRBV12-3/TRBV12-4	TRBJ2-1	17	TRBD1	CASSLGLRDRAYNEQFF
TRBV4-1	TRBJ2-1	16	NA	CASSYDVGAQYNEQFF
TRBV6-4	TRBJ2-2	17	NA	CASSDSIGGRNTGELFF
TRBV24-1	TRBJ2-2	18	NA	CATSDLPGVGKNTGELFF
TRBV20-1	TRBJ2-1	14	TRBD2	CSARDLAGKDEQFF
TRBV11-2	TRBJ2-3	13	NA	CASHRPGGDTQYF
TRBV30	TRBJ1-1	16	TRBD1	CAWSRDRGPGNTEAFF
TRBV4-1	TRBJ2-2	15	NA	CASSAAYSEAGELFF
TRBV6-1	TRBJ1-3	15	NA	CASIQYGDSGNTIYF
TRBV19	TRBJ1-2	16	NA	CASSIVRNSVNYGYTF
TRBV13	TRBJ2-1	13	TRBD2	CASSRGRVNEQFF
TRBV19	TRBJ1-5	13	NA	CATRGYSNQPQHF
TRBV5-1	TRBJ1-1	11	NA	CASSLDTEAFF
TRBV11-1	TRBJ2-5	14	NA	CASSLSQAQETQYF
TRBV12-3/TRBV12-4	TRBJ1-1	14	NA	CASSLRKTLIEAFF